The 32 T cell receptor beta chains below all came from one sample that was sequenced in a study of T-cell memory formation after mild COVID-19. TCRdb re-analysed the 5' RACE reads in MiXCR, keeping a single row per CDR3 protein. The sample holds 250,000 or so distinct CDR3 sequences, roughly 17% seen once. Sample: PBMCs or a T cell subset sorted from them (not recorded which). The source is a man in his late teens or twenties who had mild COVID-19 (a few samples of this study predate the infection). Cell type and time point are not known.

V is TRBV5-1 and J is TRBJ1-2, with 7 bases aligning to TRBD1. Germline CDR1 reads SGHRS; CDR2 reads YFSETQ. This CDR3 has 14 amino acids. V was pared by 4 bases and J by 4 bases, with 7 bases of the junction left unmatched. This CDR3 is CASSISTGSYGYTF. Here the CDR3 DNA reads TGCGCCAGCAGCATTTCGACAGGGAGCTATGGCTACACCTTC.

This sequence joins TRBV7-2 and TRBJ2-1; 11 bases are a match to TRBD2. CDR3 length: 19 residues. V shed 5 bases, J shed 0 bases, and the junction held 12 bases outside the gene matches. Looked up from germline, CDR1 is SGHTA and CDR2 is FQGNSA. The CDR3 sequence is CASSQRLAGPPSSYNEQFF. The CDR3, as DNA: TGTGCCAGCAGCCAACGACTAGCGGGGCCCCCCAGCTCCTACAATGAGCAGTTCTTC.

This clonotype was detected a few times. The genes are TRBV7-9 and TRBJ2-5, with no clear D. Trimming took 5 bases from V and 1 from J, leaving 5 bases between them. The CDR3 loop spans 12 amino acids. Germline values: CDR1 SEHNR, CDR2 FQNEAQ (reference sequence). DNA of the CDR3: TGTGCCAGCAGCCGGTCCCAAGAGACCCAGTACTTC. Its translation: CASSRSQETQYF.

CDR3 sequence (DNA): TGTGCCATAAGGACAGGGGCTGGAAACACCATATATTTT. Translated: CAIRTGAGNTIYF. The rearrangement uses TRBV10-3 and TRBJ1-3; 9 bases fit TRBD1. V lost 9 bases, J lost 2 bases, and 2 bases stayed unmatched. The CDR3 length is 13 residues. Germline V lookup: CDR1 ENHRY, CDR2 SYGVKD.

This clonotype was picked up a small number of times. The genes are TRBV11-2 and TRBJ2-5; D may be TRBD1 or TRBD2 (5 bases each). Per germline, CDR1 SGHAT and CDR2 FQNNGV. There are 16 residues in the CDR3. V lost 1 base and J 2 bases, leaving 14 bases between the germline ends. CDR3 nucleotide sequence: TGTGCCAGCAGCTTAGGGAACCGGGGCATACAAGAGACCCAGTACTTC. It translates to CASSLGNRGIQETQYF.

This clonotype has only one observation. In DNA, the CDR3 is TGTGCCAGCAGTTTAAGGGGCCCGGTGGGGGAGCAGTACGTC. Translating it yields CASSLRGPVGEQYV. This chain joins TRBV27 and TRBJ2-7, with D perhaps matching TRBD1 (5 bases). CDR3 length: 14 amino acids. Between the trimmed V and J ends, which lost 2 bases and 7 bases, there was a span of 15 bases. The germline CDR1 and CDR2 sequences are MNHEY and SMNVEV (reference sequence).

This chain connects TRBV5-1 to TRBJ1-2; D unclear. This CDR3 is 13 amino acids long. CDR1 is SGHRS, CDR2 YFSETQ, per germline. Trimming left V 1 base short and J 4 bases short, with 8 bases between. The CDR3 sequence is CASSLNPGYGYTF. In nucleotides, the CDR3 is TGCGCCAGCAGCTTGAATCCGGGCTATGGCTACACCTTC.

The chain has TRBV5-1 and TRBJ1-1, with unresolved D. CDR1 and CDR2 (germline): SGHRS, YFSETQ. Deletions cut 3 bases from V and 3 bases from J, with 12 bases between. CDR3 length: 14 residues. The CDR3 coding sequence is TGCGCCAGCAGCTGGGGAGGAGCGGACACTGAAGCTTTCTTT. As protein: CASSWGGADTEAFF.

In its sample, this clonotype was seen many times. V gene TRBV5-1 combines with J gene TRBJ2-5; TRBD2 might be the D (6 bases). The CDR3 has 13 residues. V was cut by 2 bases and J by 2 bases, with 7 bases left in between. Germline CDR1 and CDR2: SGHRS and YFSETQ. Here the CDR3 reads CASSFGGQETQYF. The CDR3 bases are TGCGCCAGCAGCTTCGGGGGACAAGAGACCCAGTACTTC.

In the case of this clonotype: Germline and junction disagree at one end, which may indicate a read error. The chain joins TRBV7-7 to TRBJ2-1; 7 nucleotides line up with TRBD2. The germline V gene encodes CDR1 SSHAT and CDR2 FNYEAQ (reference sequence). The CDR3 runs to 15 residues. The CDR3 DNA follows: TGTGCTAGCAGCTTATATTGGGGGGGTAACAATGAGCAGTTCTTC. It encodes CASSLYWGGNNEQFF.

The rearrangement uses TRBV24-1 and TRBJ2-2; 13 bases fit TRBD2. The CDR3 sequence is 15 residues long. V was pared by 3 bases and J by 7 bases, with 1 base of the junction left unmatched. Germline-derived CDR1 and CDR2 are KGHDR and SFDVKD. CDR3 bases: TGTGCCACCAGTGATGGGACTAGCGGGGTCGGGGAGCTGTTTTTT. Residues: CATSDGTSGVGELFF.

This clonotype was counted only a few times. V and J are TRBV7-6 and TRBJ2-7; 12 nucleotides line up with TRBD2. CDR3 size: 20 residues. The junction had 15 bases not matched to a gene; V was cut back by 1 base and J by 2 bases. Per germline, CDR1 SGHVS and CDR2 FNYEAQ. The CDR3 sequence: CASSLGRSPGLAGSAYEQYF. In DNA form, the CDR3 reads TGTGCCAGCAGCTTAGGCCGGAGTCCTGGACTAGCGGGGAGCGCCTACGAGCAGTACTTC.

The chain joins TRBV28 to TRBJ1-1, with D possibly TRBD1 on 6 matching bases. The V end lost 2 bases, the J end lost 0 bases, and 10 bases lay between the germline ends. This CDR3 spans 15 amino acids. The germline V gene encodes CDR1 MDHEN and CDR2 SYDVKM. The CDR3 DNA sequence: TGTGCCAGCAGTTTAGCGGACAGACTGAACACTGAAGCTTTCTTT. Protein: CASSLADRLNTEAFF.

This clonotype appeared a few times. This chain links TRBV5-1 with TRBJ1-1; D uncertain. This CDR3 is 16 amino acids long. V was pared by 4 bases and J by 0 bases, with 16 bases between. Germline CDR1 reads SGHRS; CDR2 reads YFSETQ. The CDR3 loop is CASSPDSKVMNTEAFF. In nucleotides, the CDR3 is TGCGCCAGCAGCCCGGACTCCAAGGTGATGAACACTGAAGCTTTCTTT. The whole variable domain, filled in from reference TRBV5-1 and TRBJ1-1, reads KAGVTQTPRYLIKTRGQQVTLSCSPISGHRSVSWYQQTPGQGLQFLFEYFSETQRNKGNFPGRFSGRQFSNSRSEMNVSTLELGDSALYLCASSPDSKVMNTEAFFGQGTRLTVV.

The CDR3 protein is CASKPSAGQGFSGWQPQHF. CDR3 nucleotides: TGTGCCAGCAAACCAAGCGCCGGACAGGGTTTTTCCGGGTGGCAGCCCCAGCATTTT. V and J are TRBV27 and TRBJ1-5; 8 bases match TRBD1. From germline, CDR1 is MNHEY and CDR2 SMNVEV (reference sequence). The CDR3 extends over 19 amino acids. V was pared by 7 bases and J by 7 bases, with 24 bases of the junction left unmatched.

This clonotype showed up just a few times. The chain has TRBV7-9 and TRBJ2-3, with D possibly TRBD2 on 6 matching bases. V was clipped by 9 bases and J by 6 bases, with 16 bases between them. CDR3 length: 13 amino acids. Germline CDR1 reads SEHNR; CDR2 reads FQNEAQ (reference sequence). The CDR3 DNA reads as TGTGCCAGAGGAGGGGATTCATGGGATACGCAGTATTTT. Its translation is CARGGDSWDTQYF.

This sequence joins TRBV7-2 and TRBJ2-2; D is undetermined. Germline-derived CDR1 and CDR2 are SGHTA and FQGNSA. V was clipped by 5 bases and J by 7 bases, with 8 bases between them. There are 12 residues in the CDR3. CDR3 sequence (DNA): TGTGCCAGCAGCCTCGGTCTCGGGGAGCTGTTTTTT. Translation gives CASSLGLGELFF.

This clonotype was counted between two and nine times. This chain links TRBV18 with TRBJ2-7, with TRBD2 matching over 8 bases. With 6 bases clipped from V and 2 bases from J, the junction kept 9 bases outside the gene matches. This CDR3 region has 15 residues. In germline, CDR1 is KGHSH, CDR2 LQKENI. The CDR3: CASSSGGATPYEQYV. CDR3 in DNA: TGTGCCAGCTCGTCCGGGGGGGCGACTCCCTACGAGCAGTACGTC.

This clonotype was detected only a few times. This chain links TRBV7-2 with TRBJ2-6, with unresolved D. CDR3 size: 14 residues. In germline, CDR1 is SGHTA, CDR2 FQGNSA. V was clipped by 2 bases and J by 4 bases, with 6 bases between them. The DNA of the CDR3 is TGTGCCAGCAGCTTATTTCCGGGGGCCAACGTCCTGACTTTC. The encoded protein is CASSLFPGANVLTF.

The genes are TRBV7-2 and TRBJ1-1, with a weak D call TRBD1 (5 bases). The CDR3 is 15 amino acids. V lost 4 bases, J lost 1 base, and 13 bases lay in between. CDR1 and CDR2 (germline): SGHTA, FQGNSA. CDR3 DNA sequence: TGTGCCAGCAGCTCCTACGGGACGGCGAACACTGAAGCTTTCTTT. It codes for CASSSYGTANTEAFF.

V is TRBV12-3 or TRBV12-4 and J is TRBJ2-1; no clear D gene. Deletions cut 4 bases from V and 4 bases from J, with 17 bases between. The CDR3 extends over 16 amino acids. In nucleotides, the CDR3 is TGTGCCAGCAGTTCCTTCGGCCACCATCGATACAATGAGCAGTTCTTC. Translating it yields CASSSFGHHRYNEQFF.

This clonotype came up a few times. J is TRBJ2-5 and V is TRBV2; D possibly uses TRBD1 or TRBD2 (5 bases each). V lost 5 bases, J lost 5 bases, and 12 bases lay in between. Germline values: CDR1 SNHLY, CDR2 FYNNEI. The CDR3 loop spans 13 amino acids. The CDR3 loop reads CASSSGSWETQYF. DNA for the CDR3: TGTGCCAGCAGTTCAGGGAGTTGGGAGACCCAGTACTTC.

This clonotype was observed a handful of times. The genes are TRBV11-2 and TRBJ2-3; 7 nucleotides match TRBD1. This CDR3 has 17 residues. CDR1 SGHAT and CDR2 FQNNGV come from the germline V gene. V was clipped by 1 base and J by 0 bases; unmatched bases: 7. Here the CDR3 reads CASSLVLTGVSTDTQYF. Here the CDR3 DNA reads TGTGCCAGCAGCTTAGTATTAACAGGGGTTAGCACAGATACGCAGTATTTT.

This sequence joins TRBV29-1 and TRBJ1-2; 8 nucleotides match TRBD1. Germline V gene sequence: CDR1 SQVTM, CDR2 ANQGSEA. CDR3 length: 13 amino acids. Trimming took 6 bases from V and 8 from J; bases not matched to a gene: 11. CDR3 residues: CSVKGQGAKGYTF. In DNA, the CDR3 is TGCAGCGTCAAAGGGCAGGGGGCGAAAGGCTACACCTTC.

This chain uses TRBV7-9 with TRBJ1-2; 8 positions match TRBD1. This CDR3 has 16 residues. The V gene's germline CDR1 is SEHNR and CDR2 FQNEAQ (reference sequence). V shed 5 bases and J 2 bases; nucleotides not matched to a gene: 10. As DNA, the CDR3 is TGTGCCAGCAGCGCACCCCAGGGGGCACTGAACTATGGCTACACCTTC. It is translated as CASSAPQGALNYGYTF.

This clonotype was counted at least ten times. V gene TRBV11-3 combines with J gene TRBJ2-1, with TRBD2 identical over 16 bases. V lost 5 bases and J lost 6; bases outside the gene matches: 4. The CDR3 length is 16 residues. The germline V gene encodes CDR1 SGHNT and CDR2 YENEEA. The CDR3 is CASSIGTSGGANEQFF. For the CDR3, the DNA is TGTGCCAGCAGCATCGGGACTAGCGGGGGGGCCAATGAGCAGTTCTTC. Full variable domain (remainder filled in from reference TRBV11-3 and TRBJ2-1): EAGVVQSPRYKIIEKKQPVAFWCNPISGHNTLYWYLQNLGQGPELLIRYENEEAVDDSQLPKDRFSAERLKGVDSTLKIQPAELGDSAVYLCASSIGTSGGANEQFFGPGTRLTVL.

This clonotype was seen only a few times. The chain combines TRBV12-3 or TRBV12-4 with TRBJ2-1; D might be TRBD2 (6 bases). The length of the CDR3 is 16 residues. V was trimmed by 5 bases and J by 6 bases, leaving 20 bases between them. The CDR3 nucleotides are TGTGCCAGCAGTGCCTCCGGCGGGGCAAATTCCAATGAGCAGTTCTTC. It encodes CASSASGGANSNEQFF.

This clonotype was recorded a few times. The rearrangement joins TRBV27 to TRBJ1-1; D unclear. There are 13 residues in the CDR3. Germline V gene sequence: CDR1 MNHEY, CDR2 SMNVEV (reference sequence). Trimming took off 8 bases at V and 1 base at J, with 11 bases between the two ends. CDR3 nucleotide sequence: TGTGCCAGCGGGATGTGGGGGAACACTGAAGCTTTCTTT. It yields the protein CASGMWGNTEAFF.

This sequence joins TRBV6-2 or TRBV6-3 and TRBJ2-2, with TRBD2 matching 9 bases. The V gene's germline CDR1 is MNHEY and CDR2 SVGEGT. V shed 6 bases, J shed 4 bases, and the junction held 15 bases outside the gene matches. This CDR3 comprises 18 residues. In DNA form, the CDR3 reads TGTGCCAGCAGCCAACCCCAAGGAGCGGGGGGCTCCACCGGGGAGCTGTTTTTT. Its protein product is CASSQPQGAGGSTGELFF.

The chain employs TRBV28 and TRBJ1-2; D uncertain. The CDR3 sequence is 15 residues long. V gave up 5 bases and J gave up 3 bases, with 16 bases separating them. Germline assignment: CDR1 MDHEN and CDR2 SYDVKM. The CDR3 is CASSTRGGRDYGYTF. Here the CDR3 DNA reads TGTGCCAGCAGTACACGAGGAGGGAGGGACTATGGCTACACCTTC.

This clonotype was seen a few times. The rearrangement uses TRBV7-2 and TRBJ2-5; 9 nucleotides line up with TRBD1. CDR3 length equals 15 residues. J gave up 5 bases and V 2 bases, and 6 bases lay outside the gene matches. Germline values: CDR1 SGHTA, CDR2 FQGNSA. CDR3 amino acids: CASSLRTGGPETQYF. CDR3 DNA: TGTGCCAGCAGCTTAAGAACAGGGGGCCCGGAGACCCAGTACTTC.

The rearrangement links TRBV4-1 to TRBJ1-2, with TRBD1 matching over 10 bases. V shed 5 bases and J 8 bases; nucleotides not matched to a gene: 11. Germline V gene sequence: CDR1 MGHRA, CDR2 YSYEKL. The CDR3 totals 15 residues. This CDR3 reads CASSSRDRGLWGYTF. CDR3 nucleotides: TGCGCCAGCAGCTCCCGGGACAGGGGATTGTGGGGCTACACCTTC.